Described below is a single T cell receptor beta chain sequence and its context. Its antigen is as yet unknown. The sampling schedule covered blood at baseline, cycle 4 day 1, and cycle 7 day 1. This sample was taken from a study of OX40 agonist ivuxolimab in advanced cancers. Looking at the study overall: The patients' treatment was ivuxolimab, an agonistic anti-OX40 (CD134) antibody. Study conclusions and caveats: Individuals who were partial responders at 0.1-3.0 mg/kg had clonal expansion that ranked among the lowest. At 0.1 to 3.0 mg/kg, clonal expansion of CD4+ and CD8+ blood T cells had occurred by week 6.

The germline V and J ends were trimmed by 3 bases and 3 bases, with 12 bases remaining between them. Germline V gene lookup returns CDR1 SGHNT and CDR2 YYREEE (reference sequence). This CDR3 has 15 amino acids. TCRdb keeps only in-frame clones here, not all; method: immunoSEQ multiplex PCR. The sample lists about 77,000 clones, more than 70% seen once, with roughly 0.76% in the top ten. The chain combines TRBV5-4 with TRBJ1-4; D unresolved. Material: CD4+ or CD8+ T cells sorted from blood, obtained in a trial of the OX40 agonist ivuxolimab. This TCR was sampled from an adult with an advanced solid tumor such as melanoma, head and neck, liver or kidney cancer. The DNA of the CDR3 is TGTGCCAGCAGCTCCTCCCGGGCTCCTAATGAAAAACTGTTTTTT. Protein product: CASSSSRAPNEKLFF.